The clone carrying this T cell receptor beta chain was picked up a small number of times. The data are from a study of human T cells and chemical hapten exposure. About the study: Each week of the roughly 23-week study, patients had diphenylcyclopropenone applied to the scalp.

The CDR3 extends over 15 amino acids. The ends lost 4 bases at V and 1 base at J; junction bases unmatched: 3. Using its own MiXCR run on the RACE reads, TCRdb lists one record per CDR3 protein. The repertoire holds 84,000 or so distinct CDR3 sequences, with around 9.6% as singletons. Described time point: patch test 2, 6 weeks after DPC sensitization. Regarding treatment: therapeutic diphenylcyclopropenone sensitization with weekly scalp DPC. The clonotype was recovered from a woman aged 25 to 39 with alopecia areata. Some clones in this sample may be carry-over from other donors' samples. The starting material was whole blood, obtained in connection with sensitization to the hapten diphenylcyclopropenone (DPC). This rearrangement joins TRBV5-7 to TRBJ2-2; 8 nucleotides match TRBD1. TRBV5-7 is marked as an open reading frame, function uncertain. The CDR3 DNA reads TGTGCCAGCAGCCAAGGGACAGGGAACACCGGGGAGCTGTTTTTT. This encodes CASSQGTGNTGELFF.